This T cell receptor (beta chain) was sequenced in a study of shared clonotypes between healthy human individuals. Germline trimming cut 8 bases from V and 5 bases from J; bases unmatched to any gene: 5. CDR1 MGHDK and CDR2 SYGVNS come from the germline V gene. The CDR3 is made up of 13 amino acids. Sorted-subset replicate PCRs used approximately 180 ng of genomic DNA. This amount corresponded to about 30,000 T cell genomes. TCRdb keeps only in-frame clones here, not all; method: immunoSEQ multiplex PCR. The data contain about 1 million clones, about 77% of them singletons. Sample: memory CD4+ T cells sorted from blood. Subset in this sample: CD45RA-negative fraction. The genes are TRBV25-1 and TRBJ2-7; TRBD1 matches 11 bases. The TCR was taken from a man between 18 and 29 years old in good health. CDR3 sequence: CASGGQGVDEQYF. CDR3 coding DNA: TGTGCCAGCGGGGGACAGGGGGTGGACGAGCAGTACTTC.